This T cell receptor beta chain is drawn from a study of breast tumors, draining lymph nodes, adjacent tissues. V was cut by 3 bases and J by 1 base, with 7 bases left in between. Germline assignment: CDR1 LNHDA and CDR2 SQIVND (reference sequence). The length of the CDR3 is 13 residues. One entry per CDR3 protein, called by TCRdb with MiXCR from the multiplex PCR reads. Here the sample spans about 180,000 distinct CDR3 sequences, 33% being singletons. This clonotype was recorded many times. Antigen specificity is unknown. Samples came from axillary lymph nodes draining the breast cancer. Findings and limits, study-wide: Luminal-like breast cancer showed significantly greater tumor-nontumor repertoire similarity than basal-like breast cancer did.

This sequence originates from a female donor with breast cancer. Some clones in this sample may be carry-over from other donors' samples. V gene TRBV19 combines with J gene TRBJ2-7; D may be TRBD1 (6 bases). Sequenced sample: axillary lymph node tissue. Written as DNA, the CDR3 is TGTGCCAGTAGTATCCAGGGGTCCTACGAGCAGTACTTC. Protein product: CASSIQGSYEQYF.